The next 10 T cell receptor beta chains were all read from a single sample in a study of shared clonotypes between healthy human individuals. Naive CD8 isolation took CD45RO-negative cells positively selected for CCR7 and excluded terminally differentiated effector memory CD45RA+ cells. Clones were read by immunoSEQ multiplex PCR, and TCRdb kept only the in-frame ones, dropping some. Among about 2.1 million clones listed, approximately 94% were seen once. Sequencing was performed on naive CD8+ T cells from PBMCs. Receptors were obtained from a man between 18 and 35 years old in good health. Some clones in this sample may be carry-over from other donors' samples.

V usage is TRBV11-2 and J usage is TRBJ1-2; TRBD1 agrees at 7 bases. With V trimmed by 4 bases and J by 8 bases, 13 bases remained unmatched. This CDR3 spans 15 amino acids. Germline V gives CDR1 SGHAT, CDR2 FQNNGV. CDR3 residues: CASSSVFRQGEGYTF. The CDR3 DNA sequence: TGTGCCAGCAGCTCAGTCTTCCGACAGGGCGAAGGCTACACCTTC.

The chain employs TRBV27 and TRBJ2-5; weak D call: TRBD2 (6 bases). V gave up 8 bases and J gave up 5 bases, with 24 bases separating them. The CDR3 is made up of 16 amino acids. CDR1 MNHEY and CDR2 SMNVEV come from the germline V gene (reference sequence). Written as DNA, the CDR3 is TGTGCCAGCTCTATTAATTCGGCGGGACGAGGGGAGACCCAGTACTTC. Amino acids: CASSINSAGRGETQYF.

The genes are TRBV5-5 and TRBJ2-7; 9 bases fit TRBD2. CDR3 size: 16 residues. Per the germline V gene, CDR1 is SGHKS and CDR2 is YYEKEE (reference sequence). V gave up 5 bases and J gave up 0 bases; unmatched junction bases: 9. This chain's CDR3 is CASREAGGLPSYEQYF. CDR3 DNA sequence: TGTGCCAGCAGGGAAGCGGGAGGTCTCCCCTCCTACGAGCAGTACTTC.

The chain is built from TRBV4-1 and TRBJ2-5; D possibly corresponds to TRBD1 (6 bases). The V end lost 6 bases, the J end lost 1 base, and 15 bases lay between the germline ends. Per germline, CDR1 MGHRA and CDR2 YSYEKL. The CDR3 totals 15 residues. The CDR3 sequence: CASRRTAPSQETQYF. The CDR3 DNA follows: TGCGCCAGCAGACGGACAGCCCCAAGCCAAGAGACCCAGTACTTC.

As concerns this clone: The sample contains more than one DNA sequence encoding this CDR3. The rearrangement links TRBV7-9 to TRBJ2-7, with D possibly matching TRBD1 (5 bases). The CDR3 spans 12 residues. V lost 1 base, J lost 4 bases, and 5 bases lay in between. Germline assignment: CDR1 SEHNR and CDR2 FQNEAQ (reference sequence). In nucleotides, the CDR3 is TGTGCCAGCAGCTTAGGGACATACGAGCAGTACTTC. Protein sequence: CASSLGTYEQYF.

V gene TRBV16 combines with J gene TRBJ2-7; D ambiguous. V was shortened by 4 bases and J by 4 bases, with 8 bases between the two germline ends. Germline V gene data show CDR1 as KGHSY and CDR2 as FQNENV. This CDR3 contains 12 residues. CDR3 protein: CASSPLGYEQYF. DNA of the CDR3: TGTGCCAGCAGCCCCCTTGGGTACGAGCAGTACTTC.

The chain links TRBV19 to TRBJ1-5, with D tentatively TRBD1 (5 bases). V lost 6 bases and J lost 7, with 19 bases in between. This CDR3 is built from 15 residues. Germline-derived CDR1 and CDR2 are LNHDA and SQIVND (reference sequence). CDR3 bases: TGTGCCAGTAGCCTTCAGGGAGTCGGCTTCCAGCCCCAGCATTTT. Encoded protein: CASSLQGVGFQPQHF.

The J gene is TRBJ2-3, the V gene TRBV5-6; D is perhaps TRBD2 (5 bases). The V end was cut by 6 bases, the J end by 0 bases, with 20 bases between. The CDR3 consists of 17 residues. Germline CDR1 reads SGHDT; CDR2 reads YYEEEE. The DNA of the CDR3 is TGTGCCAGCAAGATTGGAGGTAGCGTTTCTAGCACAGATACGCAGTATTTT. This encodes CASKIGGSVSSTDTQYF. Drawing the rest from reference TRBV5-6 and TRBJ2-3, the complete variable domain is DAGVTQSPTHLIKTRGQQVTLRCSPKSGHDTVSWYQQALGQGPQFIFQYYEEEERQRGNFPDRFSGHQFPNYSSELNVNALLLGDSALYLCASKIGGSVSSTDTQYFGPGTRLTVL.

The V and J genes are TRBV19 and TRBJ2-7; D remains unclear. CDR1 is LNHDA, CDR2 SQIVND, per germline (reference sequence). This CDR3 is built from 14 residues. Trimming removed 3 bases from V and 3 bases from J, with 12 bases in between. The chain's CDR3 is CASSMVPFDYEQYF. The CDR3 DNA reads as TGTGCCAGTAGTATGGTCCCGTTCGACTACGAGCAGTACTTC.

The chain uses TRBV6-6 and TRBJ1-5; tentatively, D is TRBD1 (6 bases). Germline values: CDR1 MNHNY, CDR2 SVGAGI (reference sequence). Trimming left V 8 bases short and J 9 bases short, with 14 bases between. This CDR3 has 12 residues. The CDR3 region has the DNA TGTGCCAGCGTTGGGGGGCCCGGGCCCCAGCATTTT. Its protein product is CASVGGPGPQHF.